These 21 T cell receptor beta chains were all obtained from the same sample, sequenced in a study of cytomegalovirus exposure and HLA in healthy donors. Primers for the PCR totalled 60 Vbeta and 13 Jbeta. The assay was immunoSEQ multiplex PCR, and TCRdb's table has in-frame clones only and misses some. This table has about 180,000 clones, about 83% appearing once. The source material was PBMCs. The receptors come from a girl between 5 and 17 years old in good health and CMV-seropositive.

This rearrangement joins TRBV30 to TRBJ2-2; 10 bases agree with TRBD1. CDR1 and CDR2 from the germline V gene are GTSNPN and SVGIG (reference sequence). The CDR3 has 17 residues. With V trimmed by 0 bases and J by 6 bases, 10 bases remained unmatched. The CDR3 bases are TGTGCCTGGAGTGTATATGATGGCGGACAGGGGGCCGGGGAGCTGTTTTTT. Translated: CAWSVYDGGQGAGELFF.

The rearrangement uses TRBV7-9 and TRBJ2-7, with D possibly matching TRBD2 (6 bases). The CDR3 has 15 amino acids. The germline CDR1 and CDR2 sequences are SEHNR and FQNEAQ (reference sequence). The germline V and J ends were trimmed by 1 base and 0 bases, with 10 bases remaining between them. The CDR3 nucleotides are TGTGCCAGCAGCTTAGGGGGACTTAGCTCCTACGAGCAGTACTTC. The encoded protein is CASSLGGLSSYEQYF.

CDR3 DNA sequence: TGCGCCAGCAGCTTGGAGGTCTACAGGGGGCGCGAGCAGTACTTC. Its translation: CASSLEVYRGREQYF. The chain has TRBV5-1 and TRBJ2-7; 9 nucleotides align to TRBD1. J gave up 6 bases and V 0 bases, and 7 bases lay outside the gene matches. CDR3 length: 15 residues. Germline CDR1 is SGHRS and CDR2 is YFSETQ. The full variable domain, rest sourced from reference TRBV5-1 and TRBJ2-7, is KAGVTQTPRYLIKTRGQQVTLSCSPISGHRSVSWYQQTPGQGLQFLFEYFSETQRNKGNFPGRFSGRQFSNSRSEMNVSTLELGDSALYLCASSLEVYRGREQYFGPGTRLTVT.

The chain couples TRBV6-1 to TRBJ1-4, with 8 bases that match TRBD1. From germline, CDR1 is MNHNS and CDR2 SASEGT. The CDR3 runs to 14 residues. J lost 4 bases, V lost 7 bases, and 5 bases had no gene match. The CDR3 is CASIIGQGNEKLFF. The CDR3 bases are TGTGCCAGCATTATAGGACAGGGTAATGAAAAACTGTTTTTT.

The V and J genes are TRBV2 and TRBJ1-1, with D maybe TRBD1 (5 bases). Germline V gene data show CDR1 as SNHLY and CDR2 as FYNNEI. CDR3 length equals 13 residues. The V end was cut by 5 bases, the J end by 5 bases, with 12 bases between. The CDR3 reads CASSQGAGTEAFF. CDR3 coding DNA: TGTGCCAGCAGTCAGGGTGCTGGGACTGAAGCTTTCTTT.

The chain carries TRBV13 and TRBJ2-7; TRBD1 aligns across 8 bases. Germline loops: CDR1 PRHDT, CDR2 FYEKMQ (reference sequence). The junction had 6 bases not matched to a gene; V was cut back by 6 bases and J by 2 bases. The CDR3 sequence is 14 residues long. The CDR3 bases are TGTGCCAGCAGAGCAGGACAGGGCACCTACGAGCAGTACTTC. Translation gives CASRAGQGTYEQYF.

The CDR3 spells CASSLVNLAGGRQYF. CDR3 nucleotide sequence: TGTGCCAGCAGTTTGGTAAATCTAGCGGGGGGGCGGCAGTATTTT. The rearrangement uses TRBV28 and TRBJ2-3; 12 bases match TRBD2. Germline values: CDR1 MDHEN, CDR2 SYDVKM. After removal of 3 bases from V and 11 bases from J, the junction contained 9 bases not matched to a gene. The CDR3 has 15 amino acids.

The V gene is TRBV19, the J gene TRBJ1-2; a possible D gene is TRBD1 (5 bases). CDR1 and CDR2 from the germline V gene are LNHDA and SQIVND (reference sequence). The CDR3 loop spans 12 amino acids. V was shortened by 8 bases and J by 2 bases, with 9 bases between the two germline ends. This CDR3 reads CASRAGNYGYTF. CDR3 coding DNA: TGTGCCAGTCGGGCAGGGAACTATGGCTACACCTTC.

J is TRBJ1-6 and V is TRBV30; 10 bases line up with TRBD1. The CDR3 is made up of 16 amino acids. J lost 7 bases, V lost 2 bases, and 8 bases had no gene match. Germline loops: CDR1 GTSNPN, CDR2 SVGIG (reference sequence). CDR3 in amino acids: CAWSLDRGNKNSPLHF. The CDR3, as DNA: TGTGCCTGGAGTTTGGACAGGGGGAATAAGAATTCACCCCTCCACTTT.

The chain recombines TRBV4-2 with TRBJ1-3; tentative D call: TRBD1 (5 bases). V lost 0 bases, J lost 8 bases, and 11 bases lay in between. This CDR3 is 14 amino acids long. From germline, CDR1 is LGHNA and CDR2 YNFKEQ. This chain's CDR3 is CASSQDSGWDTIYF. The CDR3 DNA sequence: TGTGCCAGCAGCCAAGATTCAGGGTGGGACACCATATATTTT.

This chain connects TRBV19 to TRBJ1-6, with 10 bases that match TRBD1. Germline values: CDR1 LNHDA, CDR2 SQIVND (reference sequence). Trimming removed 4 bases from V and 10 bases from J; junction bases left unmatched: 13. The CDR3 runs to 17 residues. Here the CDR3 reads CASSTFRTGGRDSPLHF. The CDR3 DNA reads TGTGCCAGTAGTACCTTCCGGACAGGGGGAAGGGACTCACCCCTCCACTTT. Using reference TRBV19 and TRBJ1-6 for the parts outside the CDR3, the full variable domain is DGGITQSPKYLFRKEGQNVTLSCEQNLNHDAMYWYRQDPGQGLRLIYYSQIVNDFQKGDIAEGYSVSREKKESFPLTVTSAQKNPTAFYLCASSTFRTGGRDSPLHFGNGTRLTVT.

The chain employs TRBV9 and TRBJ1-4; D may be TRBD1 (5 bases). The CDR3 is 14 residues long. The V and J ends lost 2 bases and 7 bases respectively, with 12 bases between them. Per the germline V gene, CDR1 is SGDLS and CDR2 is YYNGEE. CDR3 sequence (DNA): TGTGCCAGCAGCGTGGGGGGACCCGGTGAAAAACTGTTTTTT. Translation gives CASSVGGPGEKLFF.

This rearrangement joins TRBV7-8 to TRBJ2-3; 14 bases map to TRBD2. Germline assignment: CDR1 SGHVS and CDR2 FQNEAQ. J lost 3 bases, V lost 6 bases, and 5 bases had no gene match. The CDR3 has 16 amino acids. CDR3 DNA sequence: TGTGCCAGCAGAAGCGGGACTAGCGGGGGAACAGATACGCAGTATTTT. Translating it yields CASRSGTSGGTDTQYF.

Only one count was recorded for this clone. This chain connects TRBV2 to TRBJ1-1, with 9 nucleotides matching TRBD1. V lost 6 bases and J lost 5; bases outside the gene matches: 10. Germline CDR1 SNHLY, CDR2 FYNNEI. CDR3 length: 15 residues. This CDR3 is CASRRGQGLRTEAFF. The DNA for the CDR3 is TGTGCCAGCAGGAGGGGACAGGGTTTGAGAACTGAAGCTTTCTTT.

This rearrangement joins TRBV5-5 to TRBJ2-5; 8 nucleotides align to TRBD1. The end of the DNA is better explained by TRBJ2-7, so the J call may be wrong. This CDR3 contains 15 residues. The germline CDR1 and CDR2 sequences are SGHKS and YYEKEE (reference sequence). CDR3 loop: CASSFWAQGAYEQYF. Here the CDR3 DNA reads TGTGCCAGCAGCTTTTGGGCACAGGGGGCCTACGAGCAGTACTTC.

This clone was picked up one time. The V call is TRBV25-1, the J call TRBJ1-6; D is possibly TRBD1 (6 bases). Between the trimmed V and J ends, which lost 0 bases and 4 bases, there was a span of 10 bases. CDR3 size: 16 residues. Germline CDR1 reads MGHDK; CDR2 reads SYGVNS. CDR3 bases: TGTGCCAGCAGTGAATACAGGGGTGAATATAATTCACCCCTCCACTTT. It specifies CASSEYRGEYNSPLHF.

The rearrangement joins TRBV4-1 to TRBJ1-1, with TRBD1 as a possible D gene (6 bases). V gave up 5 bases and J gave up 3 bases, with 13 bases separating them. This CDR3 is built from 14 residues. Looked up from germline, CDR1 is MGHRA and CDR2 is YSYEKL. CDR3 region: CASSGQTLDTEAFF. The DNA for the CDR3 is TGCGCCAGCAGCGGACAGACCTTGGACACTGAAGCTTTCTTT.

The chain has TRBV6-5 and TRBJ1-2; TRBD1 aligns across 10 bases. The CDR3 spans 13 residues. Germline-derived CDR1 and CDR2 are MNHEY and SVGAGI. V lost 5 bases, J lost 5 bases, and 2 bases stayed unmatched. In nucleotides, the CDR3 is TGTGCCAGCAGTCGGACAGGGGGGTATGGCTACACCTTC. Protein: CASSRTGGYGYTF.

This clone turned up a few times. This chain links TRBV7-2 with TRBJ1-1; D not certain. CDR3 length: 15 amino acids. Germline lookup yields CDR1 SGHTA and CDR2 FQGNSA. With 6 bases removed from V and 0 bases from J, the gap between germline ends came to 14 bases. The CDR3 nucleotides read TGTGCCAGCAGTCCCACATCACAGATGAACACTGAAGCTTTCTTT. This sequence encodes CASSPTSQMNTEAFF.

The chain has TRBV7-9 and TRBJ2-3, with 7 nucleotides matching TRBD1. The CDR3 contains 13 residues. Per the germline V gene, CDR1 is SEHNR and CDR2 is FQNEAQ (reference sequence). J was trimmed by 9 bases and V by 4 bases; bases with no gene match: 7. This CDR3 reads CASSSPTGITQYF. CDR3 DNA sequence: TGTGCCAGCAGCTCACCGACAGGGATCACGCAGTATTTT.

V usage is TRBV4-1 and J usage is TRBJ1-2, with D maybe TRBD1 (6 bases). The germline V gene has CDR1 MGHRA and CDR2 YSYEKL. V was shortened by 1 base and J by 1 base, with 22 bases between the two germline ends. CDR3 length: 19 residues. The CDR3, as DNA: TGCGCCAGCAGCCAAGTAGGAAGATCCCGACAGGATCTTAACTATGGCTACACCTTC. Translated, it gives CASSQVGRSRQDLNYGYTF.